This T cell receptor (beta chain) was profiled in a study of response to subunit inactivated influenza vaccine. The CDR3 consists of 13 residues. V lost 7 bases to trimming and J lost 0 bases, with 4 bases between them. Germline V CDR1 and CDR2: LNHNV, YYDKDF (reference sequence). TCRdb re-derived calls from the RT-PCR reads in MiXCR, one entry per CDR3 protein. The table shows fewer than 650,000 distinct CDR3 sequences, with over 10% occurring only once. This specimen was PBMCs from blood, taken about 6 weeks after vaccination. The V call is TRBV15, the J call TRBJ2-6, with no clear D. The clonotype originates from a man between 50 and 59 years old who received an inactivated influenza vaccine. The DNA of the CDR3 is TGTGCCACCACGAGCTCTGGGGCCAACGTCCTGACTTTC. Protein sequence: CATTSSGANVLTF.